This T cell receptor (beta chain) emerged from a study of T-cell memory formation after mild COVID-19. Study-level background: Each donor largely had its own TCR clusters.

This CDR3 spans 13 amino acids. V lost 7 bases to trimming and J lost 4 bases, with 10 bases between them. TCRdb processed the 5' RACE reads anew with MiXCR; each CDR3 protein has one entry. In the table there are 300,000 to 400,000 distinct CDR3 sequences, 25% to 30% of which are singletons. This clonotype has a handful of counts. Sequenced material: PBMCs or a T cell subset sorted from them (not recorded which). This chain links TRBV12-3 or TRBV12-4 with TRBJ2-2; no definite D call. This TCR derives from an adult woman who had mild COVID-19 (a few samples of this study predate the infection). Cell type and time point are not known. Here the CDR3 reads CASNVRTTGELFF. CDR3 bases: TGTGCCAGCAATGTGCGAACCACCGGGGAGCTGTTTTTT.